This entry lists 22 T cell receptor beta chains sequenced from one sample in a study of blood T cell repertoires in COVID-19. The protocol was immunoSEQ multiplex PCR, while the TCRdb copy is restricted to in-frame clones and leaves out a portion. The data hold around 170,000 clones, with about 80% observed a single time. Sequenced: PBMCs or T cells enriched from blood (not recorded which). These receptors came from a man in his sixties who had been exposed to COVID-19.

The J gene is TRBJ2-1, the V gene TRBV5-1; D is undetermined. V lost 1 base to trimming and J lost 10 bases, with 9 bases between them. The CDR3 consists of 12 residues. CDR1 SGHRS and CDR2 YFSETQ come from the germline V gene. The CDR3 sequence is CASSLIPTEQFF. The CDR3 DNA reads as TGCGCCAGCAGCTTGATTCCGACAGAGCAGTTCTTC.

The V gene is TRBV24-1, the J gene TRBJ2-5; 9 nucleotides align to TRBD2. The ends lost 1 base at V and 8 bases at J; junction bases unmatched: 19. The CDR3 loop spans 19 amino acids. Germline assignment: CDR1 KGHDR and CDR2 SFDVKD. The CDR3 reads CATSDLAPQREATPKTQYF. The CDR3 DNA sequence: TGTGCCACCAGTGATTTAGCTCCCCAGCGGGAGGCCACTCCGAAAACCCAGTACTTC.

The rearrangement links TRBV5-1 to TRBJ1-3, with 10 nucleotides matching TRBD1. The germline V gene has CDR1 SGHRS and CDR2 YFSETQ. This CDR3 contains 16 residues. V lost 3 bases to trimming and J lost 2 bases; unmatched junction nucleotides: 5. The DNA for the CDR3 is TGCGCCAGCAGCTCGGGACAGGGGCAGGCTGGAAACACCATATATTTT. Translated: CASSSGQGQAGNTIYF.

V gene TRBV24-1 combines with J gene TRBJ2-1; 9 nucleotides agree with TRBD2. The length of the CDR3 is 15 residues. The germline gives CDR1 KGHDR, CDR2 SFDVKD. V lost 5 bases, J lost 7 bases, and 8 bases stayed unmatched. The CDR3 loop reads CATSGWIAGVNEQFF. CDR3 coding DNA: TGTGCCACCAGTGGTTGGATAGCGGGAGTTAATGAGCAGTTCTTC.

The V and J genes are TRBV9 and TRBJ1-5; D call uncertain. Germline V lookup: CDR1 SGDLS, CDR2 YYNGEE. The germline V and J ends were trimmed by 4 bases and 6 bases, with 17 bases remaining between them. The CDR3 has 15 residues. The CDR3 here is CASSPSPGTSQPQHF. DNA for the CDR3: TGTGCCAGCAGCCCGAGCCCGGGAACTAGTCAGCCCCAGCATTTT.

The V gene is TRBV13, the J gene TRBJ2-7; perhaps TRBD2 as D (6 bases). Trimming shortened V by 8 bases and J by 3 bases, and 17 bases separated the two germline ends. The CDR3 sequence is 14 residues long. CDR1 is PRHDT and CDR2 is FYEKMQ in the germline V gene (reference sequence). CDR3 region: CASSDREGGYEQYF. CDR3 DNA sequence: TGTGCCAGCTCTGACAGAGAGGGAGGCTACGAGCAGTACTTC.

The chain recombines TRBV7-2 with TRBJ2-2; D is uncertain. Germline V gives CDR1 SGHTA, CDR2 FQGNSA. V dropped 5 bases and J dropped 0 bases, with 13 bases sitting between them. The length of the CDR3 is 16 residues. The CDR3, as DNA: TGTGCCAGCAGCGACAACCCTCCGGCGAACACCGGGGAGCTGTTTTTT. Protein product: CASSDNPPANTGELFF.

The CDR3 protein is CASSQATGQGVYGYTF. CDR3 bases: TGCGCCAGCAGCCAGGCCACGGGACAGGGAGTCTATGGCTACACCTTC. The gene calls are TRBV4-1 and TRBJ1-2, with 9 bases fitting TRBD1. The germline CDR1 and CDR2 sequences are MGHRA and YSYEKL. The V gene end was trimmed by 3 bases and the J gene end by 4 bases; junction bases not matched to a gene: 9. The CDR3 loop spans 16 amino acids.

The sample holds a few counts of this clone. The chain combines TRBV29-1 with TRBJ2-7, with 10 bases that match TRBD1. The CDR3 length is 13 residues. J lost 3 bases, V lost 4 bases, and 3 bases had no gene match. Germline values: CDR1 SQVTM, CDR2 ANQGSEA. This chain's CDR3 is CSVGRTGGYEQYF. The CDR3 DNA is TGCAGCGTTGGTCGGACAGGGGGCTACGAGCAGTACTTC.

The chain recombines TRBV11-2 with TRBJ2-4; 7 bases agree with TRBD1. Germline lookup yields CDR1 SGHAT and CDR2 FQNNGV. V lost 5 bases to trimming and J lost 6 bases; unmatched junction nucleotides: 10. The CDR3 loop spans 15 amino acids. The CDR3, as DNA: TGTGCCAGCAGCGCCAACAGGGGACGGGGAAACATTCAGTACTTC. It yields the protein CASSANRGRGNIQYF.

This chain joins TRBV7-2 and TRBJ2-3, with a possible D match to TRBD2 (7 bases). The length of the CDR3 is 16 residues. The V gene lost 5 bases and the J gene lost 1 base, with 16 bases spanning the gap. Germline V gives CDR1 SGHTA, CDR2 FQGNSA. CDR3 protein: CASSPRGGRGTDTQYF. The CDR3 coding sequence is TGTGCCAGCAGCCCTAGGGGGGGGCGCGGCACAGATACGCAGTATTTT.

The chain's CDR3 is CATSRELAGGKTGELFF. DNA of the CDR3: TGTGCCACCAGCAGAGAGCTAGCGGGAGGTAAAACCGGGGAGCTGTTTTTT. The rearrangement joins TRBV15 to TRBJ2-2, with 11 bases fitting TRBD2. Trimming at V came to 0 bases and at J to 5 bases, leaving 5 bases not matched to a gene. CDR1 LNHNV and CDR2 YYDKDF come from the germline V gene (reference sequence). This CDR3 has 17 amino acids. The full variable domain, rest sourced from reference TRBV15 and TRBJ2-2, is DAMVIQNPRYQVTQFGKPVTLSCSQTLNHNVMYWYQQKSSQAPKLLFHYYDKDFNNEADTPDNFQSRRPNTSFCFLDIRSPGLGDTAMYLCATSRELAGGKTGELFFGEGSRLTVL.

The rearrangement links TRBV9 to TRBJ1-2; 9 bases fit TRBD1. The germline CDR1 and CDR2 sequences are SGDLS and YYNGEE. The CDR3 is 14 residues long. The V segment lost 3 bases and the J segment 2 bases; nucleotides outside the gene matches: 2. The CDR3 loop reads CASSEGQGNYGYTF. For the CDR3, the DNA is TGTGCCAGCAGCGAGGGACAGGGAAACTATGGCTACACCTTC.

The J gene is TRBJ2-5, the V gene TRBV7-2, with D tentatively TRBD1 (5 bases). Germline V lookup: CDR1 SGHTA, CDR2 FQGNSA. This CDR3 has 15 residues. With 0 bases removed from V and 3 bases from J, the gap between germline ends came to 11 bases. CDR3 residues: CASSLADSGEETQYF. CDR3 DNA sequence: TGTGCCAGCAGCTTAGCCGACAGTGGGGAAGAGACCCAGTACTTC.

The gene calls are TRBV4-3 and TRBJ1-6; 10 positions match TRBD1. V lost 2 bases, J lost 10 bases, and 11 bases stayed unmatched. The germline V gene encodes CDR1 LGHNA and CDR2 YSLEER. CDR3 length equals 17 residues. Here the CDR3 DNA reads TGCGCCAGCAGCCAAAAAAGGGGGGGGACAGGGGAATCACCCCTCCACTTT. It is translated as CASSQKRGGTGESPLHF.

V and J are TRBV30 and TRBJ2-7; D unresolved. V lost 0 bases to trimming and J lost 2 bases, with 8 bases between them. Germline CDR1 and CDR2: GTSNPN and SVGIG (reference sequence). CDR3 size: 13 residues. The CDR3 here is CAWSVLGPYEQYF. The CDR3 coding sequence is TGTGCCTGGAGTGTACTTGGGCCCTACGAGCAGTACTTC.

V gene TRBV19 combines with J gene TRBJ1-3; no definite D call. V lost 5 bases and J 2 bases, leaving 10 bases between the germline ends. The germline V gene encodes CDR1 LNHDA and CDR2 SQIVND (reference sequence). CDR3 length: 14 residues. CDR3 region: CASSPTPPGNTIYF. CDR3 DNA: TGTGCCAGTAGTCCGACACCGCCTGGAAACACCATATATTTT.

The chain employs TRBV11-3 and TRBJ2-3, with TRBD1 matching over 7 bases. With V trimmed by 1 base and J by 2 bases, 3 bases remained unmatched. The CDR3 runs 15 residues. From germline, CDR1 is SGHNT and CDR2 YENEEA. The CDR3 nucleotides are TGTGCCAGCAGCTTAGGGGACAGCTACACAGATACGCAGTATTTT. Amino acids: CASSLGDSYTDTQYF.

The rearrangement uses TRBV29-1 and TRBJ2-7; TRBD1 might be the D (6 bases). V was clipped by 5 bases and J by 4 bases, with 12 bases between them. The CDR3 covers 12 residues. The V gene's germline CDR1 is SQVTM and CDR2 ANQGSEA. The CDR3 loop is CSVNQGTYEQYF. The CDR3 DNA sequence: TGCAGCGTTAACCAGGGGACGTACGAGCAGTACTTC.

The chain is built from TRBV5-4 and TRBJ1-3, with TRBD1 matching 10 bases. The CDR3 sequence is 17 residues long. Looked up from germline, CDR1 is SGHNT and CDR2 is YYREEE (reference sequence). J gave up 1 base and V 4 bases, and 8 bases lay outside the gene matches. CDR3 amino acids: CASSPGPGQGSGNTIYF. CDR3 nucleotide sequence: TGTGCCAGCAGCCCAGGTCCGGGACAGGGGTCTGGAAACACCATATATTTT.

This clone is a singleton in its sample. This sequence joins TRBV7-8 and TRBJ2-1; tentatively, D is TRBD2 (5 bases). The CDR3 runs to 15 residues. Trimming cost V 2 bases and J 3 bases, with 11 bases left between them. In germline, CDR1 is SGHVS, CDR2 FQNEAQ. CDR3: CASSLQADFYNEQFF. Here the CDR3 DNA reads TGTGCCAGCAGCTTACAAGCGGACTTCTACAATGAGCAGTTCTTC.

V gene TRBV20-1 combines with J gene TRBJ1-2, with TRBD1 as a possible D gene (6 bases). This CDR3 is 15 amino acids long. The germline V gene has CDR1 DFQATT and CDR2 SNEGSKA (reference sequence). Trimming stripped 3 bases from V and 7 bases from J, with 21 bases between. This CDR3 reads CSASARGNTGTGYTF. CDR3 DNA: TGCAGTGCTAGTGCCAGGGGAAATACCGGGACTGGCTACACCTTC.